The rows below give T cell receptor beta chains drawn from one sample of a study of blood T cell repertoires in COVID-19. The protocol was immunoSEQ multiplex PCR, while the TCRdb copy is restricted to in-frame clones and leaves out a portion. Seen here are approximately 200,000 clones, about nine tenths observed once, and the top ten hold 1.1%. Sequences were obtained from peripheral blood. The receptors were gathered from a man between 25 and 39 years old with acute or convalescent COVID-19. Both conserved end residues are trimmed from each CDR3. The order of the fields is CDR3 protein, J gene, V gene, D gene. The D gene is left open where the match is weak.

CDR3: ASSQVVGKGTGELF
J: TRBJ2-2
V: TRBV3-1/TRBV3-2
D: .

CDR3: ASSLPDRGDSNQPQH
J: TRBJ1-5
V: TRBV28
D: TRBD1

CDR3: ASSLFSQGANNEQF
J: TRBJ2-1
V: TRBV7-2
D: TRBD1

CDR3: ASSKGQIYGYT
J: TRBJ1-2
V: TRBV3-1/TRBV3-2
D: TRBD1

CDR3: AWSVSFGTGGQETQY
J: TRBJ2-5
V: TRBV30
D: TRBD1

CDR3: ASSQNVLARQETQY
J: TRBJ2-5
V: TRBV4-2
D: .

CDR3: ASSPRAGVRVEGYT
J: TRBJ1-2
V: TRBV28
D: .

CDR3: ASNTGASNQPQH
J: TRBJ1-5
V: TRBV2
D: TRBD1

CDR3: ASSFQTGANEKLF
J: TRBJ1-4
V: TRBV5-1
D: .

CDR3: ASRSGGDGTYEQY
J: TRBJ2-7
V: TRBV28
D: .

CDR3: ASSVSGIIETQY
J: TRBJ2-5
V: TRBV9
D: TRBD2

CDR3: ASSFSEIPTGEQF
J: TRBJ2-1
V: TRBV27
D: .

CDR3: ASSPDNNYGYT
J: TRBJ1-2
V: TRBV11-2
D: .

CDR3: ASSPAQGWLYEQY
J: TRBJ2-7
V: TRBV18
D: .

CDR3: ASYRDKGGEQY
J: TRBJ2-7
V: TRBV2
D: .

CDR3: ASSYLGSEKLF
J: TRBJ1-4
V: TRBV6-5
D: .

CDR3: ASSMREATYEQY
J: TRBJ2-7
V: TRBV19
D: TRBD2

CDR3: ASSRRRDTQY
J: TRBJ2-3
V: TRBV12-3/TRBV12-4
D: .

CDR3: ASSETGVNGYT
J: TRBJ1-2
V: TRBV7-9
D: TRBD1

CDR3: ASSQRAGSYEQY
J: TRBJ2-7
V: TRBV4-1
D: .

CDR3: ASSLGALLANEQF
J: TRBJ2-1
V: TRBV11-3
D: .

CDR3: ASRLGARSNQPQH
J: TRBJ1-5
V: TRBV6-5
D: .

CDR3: ASSLAGLSPLGANVLT
J: TRBJ2-6
V: TRBV7-4
D: TRBD2

CDR3: ASKRQAVDTEAF
J: TRBJ1-1
V: TRBV6-4
D: .

CDR3: ASSLPGRGTDTQY
J: TRBJ2-3
V: TRBV28
D: .

CDR3: ASGRLAATSTDTQY
J: TRBJ2-3
V: TRBV7-2
D: TRBD2

CDR3: ASSLSTETQY
J: TRBJ2-5
V: TRBV5-4
D: .

CDR3: ASSNDRVFNQPQH
J: TRBJ1-5
V: TRBV6-5
D: TRBD1

CDR3: ASSLGDSGELF
J: TRBJ2-2
V: TRBV5-1
D: TRBD1

CDR3: ASSPPGWTGGGQPQH
J: TRBJ1-5
V: TRBV4-1
D: TRBD1

CDR3: ASSGPLGSSGNTIY
J: TRBJ1-3
V: TRBV5-6
D: .

CDR3: ASSLGFRGTGELF
J: TRBJ2-2
V: TRBV7-7
D: .

CDR3: ASSRDRFGYT
J: TRBJ1-2
V: TRBV12-3/TRBV12-4
D: TRBD1

CDR3: ASRGLAGVYNEQF
J: TRBJ2-1
V: TRBV6-5
D: TRBD2

CDR3: ASSLGQGVRETQY
J: TRBJ2-5
V: TRBV5-1
D: TRBD1

CDR3: ASSYTQGRRNEKLF
J: TRBJ1-4
V: TRBV6-5
D: .

CDR3: ASSPQESGANVLT
J: TRBJ2-6
V: TRBV7-2
D: .

CDR3: ASSQSGQGINYGYT
J: TRBJ1-2
V: TRBV4-1
D: TRBD1

CDR3: ASTQGSSYNEQF
J: TRBJ2-1
V: TRBV19
D: TRBD1

CDR3: ASSLGAGGPYNEQF
J: TRBJ2-1
V: TRBV28
D: TRBD2

CDR3: ASSLTGDQPQH
J: TRBJ1-5
V: TRBV6-5
D: TRBD1